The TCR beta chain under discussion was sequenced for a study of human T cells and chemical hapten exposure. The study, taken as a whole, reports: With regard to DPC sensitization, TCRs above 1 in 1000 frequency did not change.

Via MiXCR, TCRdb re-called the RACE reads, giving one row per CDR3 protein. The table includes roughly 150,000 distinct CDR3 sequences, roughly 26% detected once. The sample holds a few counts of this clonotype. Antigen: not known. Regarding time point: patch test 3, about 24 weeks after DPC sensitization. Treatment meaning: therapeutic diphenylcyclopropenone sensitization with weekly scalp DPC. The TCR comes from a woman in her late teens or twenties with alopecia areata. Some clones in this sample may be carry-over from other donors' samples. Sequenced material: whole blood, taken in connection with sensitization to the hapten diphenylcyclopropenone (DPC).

DNA of the CDR3: TGCGCCAGCAGCCAAGCCCTGACAGGGTCGAACGAGCAGTACTTC. Protein product: CASSQALTGSNEQYF. J is TRBJ2-7 and V is TRBV4-3, with 7 bases aligning to TRBD1. Unmatched junction bases numbered 8, after V lost 1 base and J lost 5 bases. The length of the CDR3 is 15 residues. CDR1 and CDR2 from the germline V gene are LGHNA and YSLEER.